Below, 17 T cell receptor beta chains from the same sample are listed, as sequenced in a study of cytomegalovirus exposure and HLA in healthy donors. A multiplex PCR was run with 60 Vbeta primers and 13 Jbeta primers. This table comes from immunoSEQ multiplex PCR, and its TCRdb copy is limited to in-frame clones, with some not included. This sample has about 160,000 clones, with roughly four fifths found just once. Sequencing was done on a sample of PBMCs. The origin of the receptors is a young woman in good health and CMV-seronegative.

The table lists this clone with a few counts. The chain combines TRBV7-9 with TRBJ1-5, with D possibly matching TRBD1 (6 bases). Trimming took off 5 bases at V and 7 bases at J, with 12 bases between the two ends. The germline gives CDR1 SEHNR, CDR2 FQNEAQ (reference sequence). The CDR3 sequence is 13 residues long. CDR3: CASSAGAVQPQHF. The CDR3 coding sequence is TGTGCCAGCAGCGCAGGGGCAGTGCAGCCCCAGCATTTT.

The chain couples TRBV7-3 to TRBJ2-1; no definite D call. V was pared by 4 bases and J by 7 bases, with 8 bases between. Germline CDR1 reads SGHTA; CDR2 reads FQGTGA. CDR3 length: 12 residues. The CDR3 coding sequence is TGTGCCAGCAGCTCAGGTTTTAATGAGCAGTTCTTC. Protein product: CASSSGFNEQFF.

The chain carries TRBV5-3 and TRBJ2-2; 8 nucleotides agree with TRBD1. TRBV5-3 is an ORF for which the function is uncertain. CDR3 length: 16 amino acids. J was trimmed by 3 bases and V by 4 bases; bases with no gene match: 8. CDR3 sequence: CARSQKNRGDTGELFF. The DNA of the CDR3 is TGTGCCAGAAGCCAAAAAAACAGGGGGGACACCGGGGAGCTGTTTTTT.

This chain joins TRBV7-6 and TRBJ1-4; 9 bases map to TRBD1. CDR1 and CDR2 from the germline V gene are SGHVS and FNYEAQ. V gave up 5 bases and J gave up 7 bases; unmatched junction bases: 8. The CDR3 is 15 amino acids. CDR3 sequence reads: CASSARDREFEKLFF. The CDR3 nucleotides are TGTGCCAGCAGCGCCCGGGACAGGGAATTTGAAAAACTGTTTTTT. Based on the CDR3 plus reference TRBV7-6 and TRBJ1-4, the full variable domain is GAGVSQSPRYKVTKRGQDVALRCDPISGHVSLYWYRQALGQGPEFLTYFNYEAQQDKSGLPNDRFSAERPEGSISTLTIQRTEQRDSAMYRCASSARDREFEKLFFGSGTQLSVL.

The V and J genes are TRBV7-9 and TRBJ2-7; TRBD1 is a possible D gene (6 bases). CDR1 is SEHNR and CDR2 is FQNEAQ in the germline V gene (reference sequence). With 5 bases removed from V and 2 bases from J, the gap between germline ends came to 16 bases. The CDR3 spans 15 residues. The CDR3 is CASSLQGRPTYEQYF. Written as DNA, the CDR3 is TGTGCCAGCAGCCTCCAGGGGCGGCCGACCTACGAGCAGTACTTC. The complete variable domain, with remaining parts taken from reference TRBV7-9 and TRBJ2-7, reads DTGVSQNPRHKITKRGQNVTFRCDPISEHNRLYWYRQTLGQGPEFLTYFQNEAQLEKSRLLSDRFSAERPKGSFSTLEIQRTEQGDSAMYLCASSLQGRPTYEQYFGPGTRLTVT.

The chain employs TRBV6-1 and TRBJ2-1; D is possibly TRBD1 (5 bases). Germline values: CDR1 MNHNS, CDR2 SASEGT. The CDR3 runs to 14 residues. Deletions cut 6 bases from V and 6 bases from J, with 15 bases between. The CDR3 loop is CASRNQRQSNEQFF. In DNA form, the CDR3 reads TGTGCCAGCAGGAACCAACGACAGTCCAATGAGCAGTTCTTC.

This clone has just a few counts. V gene TRBV5-6 combines with J gene TRBJ2-4, with 7 bases that match TRBD2. Germline loops: CDR1 SGHDT, CDR2 YYEEEE. This CDR3 has 14 residues. With 2 bases clipped from V and 11 bases from J, the junction kept 10 bases outside the gene matches. CDR3: CASSFGRDYPFQYF. In DNA form, the CDR3 reads TGTGCCAGCAGCTTCGGCCGGGACTACCCGTTTCAGTACTTC.

This chain links TRBV9 with TRBJ1-5; 9 bases agree with TRBD1. Unmatched junction bases numbered 7, after V lost 3 bases and J lost 6 bases. CDR1 is SGDLS and CDR2 is YYNGEE in the germline V gene. The CDR3 spans 15 residues. In DNA form, the CDR3 reads TGTGCCAGCAGCGCGGGACAGGGCCTCTCTCAGCCCCAGCATTTT. Protein product: CASSAGQGLSQPQHF.

This chain uses TRBV6-1 with TRBJ1-3; 9 bases line up with TRBD1. Germline V gene sequence: CDR1 MNHNS, CDR2 SASEGT. The CDR3 consists of 16 residues. Trimming took 1 base from V and 3 from J; bases not matched to a gene: 4. DNA of the CDR3: TGTGCCAGCAGTGAAGGGGACAGGGTGATTGGAAACACCATATATTTT. Translating it yields CASSEGDRVIGNTIYF.

The rearrangement joins TRBV10-1 to TRBJ1-2, with D uncertain. The germline V gene has CDR1 WNHNN and CDR2 SYGVQD (reference sequence). This CDR3 spans 13 amino acids. Trimming removed 3 bases at V and 7 bases at J, with 12 bases between. CDR3 sequence (DNA): TGCGCCAGCAGTGACCGCCCGCGGGGTGGCTACACCTTC. Amino acids: CASSDRPRGGYTF.

The gene calls are TRBV2 and TRBJ2-7, with a tentative D call TRBD1 (6 bases). Deletions cut 8 bases from V and 6 bases from J, with 17 bases between. This CDR3 is 13 amino acids long. CDR1 and CDR2 (germline): SNHLY, FYNNEI. For the CDR3, the DNA is TGTGCCAGCCGGTCCCAGGGGCGAGGCGAGCAGTACTTC. It specifies CASRSQGRGEQYF.

The CDR3 DNA reads TGTGCCAGCTCACCCCGGGACACAGCTGACTATGGCTACACCTTC. Its protein product is CASSPRDTADYGYTF. The chain carries TRBV18 and TRBJ1-2, with D tentatively TRBD1 (6 bases). CDR3 length: 15 amino acids. V lost 3 bases and J lost 3, with 14 bases in between. Germline loops: CDR1 KGHSH, CDR2 LQKENI.

The V call is TRBV7-2, the J call TRBJ1-1, with a tentative D call TRBD1 (6 bases). The CDR3 has 15 amino acids. The V gene's germline CDR1 is SGHTA and CDR2 FQGNSA. Trimming shortened V by 5 bases and J by 3 bases, and 16 bases separated the two germline ends. The CDR3 DNA sequence: TGTGCCAGCAGCCTGGCAGGGGCGTCAGACACTGAAGCTTTCTTT. This translates into CASSLAGASDTEAFF.

V is TRBV19 and J is TRBJ2-1; 10 positions match TRBD2. V was pared by 7 bases and J by 5 bases, with 8 bases of the junction left unmatched. CDR3 length: 15 residues. The V gene's germline CDR1 is LNHDA and CDR2 SQIVND (reference sequence). In DNA, the CDR3 is TGTGCCAGTATCCTAGCGGGAGAGTCCCACAATGAGCAGTTCTTC. Encoded protein: CASILAGESHNEQFF. Looking up the rest from reference TRBV19 and TRBJ2-1 gives the full variable domain: DGGITQSPKYLFRKEGQNVTLSCEQNLNHDAMYWYRQDPGQGLRLIYYSQIVNDFQKGDIAEGYSVSREKKESFPLTVTSAQKNPTAFYLCASILAGESHNEQFFGPGTRLTVL.

This sequence joins TRBV19 and TRBJ1-2; TRBD1 aligns across 8 bases. Germline lookup yields CDR1 LNHDA and CDR2 SQIVND (reference sequence). V was pared by 5 bases and J by 2 bases, with 10 bases of the junction left unmatched. CDR3 length: 16 amino acids. This CDR3 reads CASSQAGQGLNYGYTF. The CDR3 DNA follows: TGTGCCAGTAGTCAGGCCGGACAGGGCCTAAACTATGGCTACACCTTC.

The J gene is TRBJ2-6, the V gene TRBV18; 9 nucleotides match TRBD1. This CDR3 contains 18 residues. The trim removed 6 bases at V and 0 bases at J, leaving 9 bases unmatched. Germline V gene lookup returns CDR1 KGHSH and CDR2 LQKENI. CDR3 nucleotide sequence: TGTGCCAGCTCCTCCGGGACAGGGATACACTCTGGGGCCAACGTCCTGACTTTC. This gives the protein CASSSGTGIHSGANVLTF.

The CDR3 nucleotides are TGCGCCAGCAGAACGGCGCGGGACAGAGGAAACTATGGCTACACCTTC. Its translation is CASRTARDRGNYGYTF. This rearrangement joins TRBV5-1 to TRBJ1-2; 7 bases line up with TRBD1. The CDR3 sequence is 16 residues long. The V gene's germline CDR1 is SGHRS and CDR2 YFSETQ. J gave up 2 bases and V 5 bases, and 12 bases lay outside the gene matches. The full variable domain, completed using reference TRBV5-1 and TRBJ1-2, is KAGVTQTPRYLIKTRGQQVTLSCSPISGHRSVSWYQQTPGQGLQFLFEYFSETQRNKGNFPGRFSGRQFSNSRSEMNVSTLELGDSALYLCASRTARDRGNYGYTFGSGTRLTVV.